The rows below give T cell receptor beta chains drawn from one sample of a study of T cells after yellow fever vaccination. TCRdb passed the 5' RACE reads through MiXCR, listing each CDR3 protein once. The table has about 94,000 distinct CDR3 sequences, about 8.4% seen once. The sample in question was CD8+ T cells not binding an NS4B(214-222) dextramer, sorted from PBMCs, obtained less than 18 days after the first yellow fever vaccination. These TCRs come from a man between 18 and 35 years old who received the YFV17D yellow fever vaccine. CDR3s include the opening cysteine and the closing phenylalanine or tryptophan. The order of the fields is J gene, clone size, V gene, D gene, CDR3 DNA, CDR3 protein. D genes are given only for firm matches. Only some rows state a clone size, as once, few, many or a class for expanded clones.

j_gene: TRBJ1-1; abundance: .; v_gene: TRBV15; d_gene: .; CDR3nt: TGTGCCACCAGCAGAGATCGGTTTTCGGGAGGGAACACTGAAGCTTTCTTT; CDR3aa: CATSRDRFSGGNTEAFF
j_gene: TRBJ2-7; abundance: few; v_gene: TRBV12-3/TRBV12-4; d_gene: .; CDR3nt: TGTGCCAGCAGTTTCGTCCAGGGGTCGTTCTACGAGCAGTACTTC; CDR3aa: CASSFVQGSFYEQYF
j_gene: TRBJ2-2; abundance: few; v_gene: TRBV12-3/TRBV12-4; d_gene: .; CDR3nt: TGTGCCAGCAGTCTCAGACAGTCCGGGGAGCTGTTTTTT; CDR3aa: CASSLRQSGELFF
j_gene: TRBJ1-5; abundance: few; v_gene: TRBV6-2/TRBV6-3; d_gene: TRBD1; CDR3nt: TGTGCCAGCAGAACTTCGGACAGGGTATGGAATCAGCCCCAGCATTTT; CDR3aa: CASRTSDRVWNQPQHF
j_gene: TRBJ1-1; abundance: .; v_gene: TRBV7-9; d_gene: .; CDR3nt: TGTGCCAGCAGCGGCCGGGGGGAAGGGCTTTCGAACACTGAAGCTTTCTTT; CDR3aa: CASSGRGEGLSNTEAFF
j_gene: TRBJ1-1; abundance: many; v_gene: TRBV29-1; d_gene: TRBD1; CDR3nt: TGCAGCTCTGCGGGCGGACAGGGGAGCACTGAAGCTTTCTTT; CDR3aa: CSSAGGQGSTEAFF
j_gene: TRBJ1-5; abundance: .; v_gene: TRBV27; d_gene: .; CDR3nt: TGTGCCAGCAGTTTAATTTTTTCGGGGAATCAGCCCCAGCATTTT; CDR3aa: CASSLIFSGNQPQHF
j_gene: TRBJ2-3; abundance: few; v_gene: TRBV7-6; d_gene: TRBD2; CDR3nt: TGTGCCAGCAGCTTAATAACGAGCGGGGGGACAGATACGCAGTATTTT; CDR3aa: CASSLITSGGTDTQYF
j_gene: TRBJ1-6; abundance: .; v_gene: TRBV4-3; d_gene: .; CDR3nt: TGCGCCAGCAGCCGCATCCATGAGGGGGGTGAGAATTCACCCCTCCACTTT; CDR3aa: CASSRIHEGGENSPLHF
j_gene: TRBJ2-7; abundance: .; v_gene: TRBV4-1; d_gene: .; CDR3nt: TGCGCCAGCAGCCAAGAGGTGCCAGGGGCCGAGCAGTACTTC; CDR3aa: CASSQEVPGAEQYF
j_gene: TRBJ2-1; abundance: few; v_gene: TRBV27; d_gene: TRBD2; CDR3nt: TGTGCCAGCAGTTCGACGTCGGGACTAGCGGGGAGTTACAATGAGCAGTTCTTC; CDR3aa: CASSSTSGLAGSYNEQFF
j_gene: TRBJ2-7; abundance: few; v_gene: TRBV7-2; d_gene: .; CDR3nt: TGTGCCAGCAGTTATAGCGCACCTGCCTACGAGCAGTACTTC; CDR3aa: CASSYSAPAYEQYF
j_gene: TRBJ1-1; abundance: many; v_gene: TRBV5-1; d_gene: .; CDR3nt: TGTGCCAGCAGTTTCAGACCTTTGAACACTGAAGCTTTCTTT; CDR3aa: CASSFRPLNTEAFF
j_gene: TRBJ2-6; abundance: few; v_gene: TRBV7-9; d_gene: .; CDR3nt: TGTGCCAGCAGCTTAACGGGGTCTAACGGGGCCAACGTCCTGACTTTC; CDR3aa: CASSLTGSNGANVLTF
j_gene: TRBJ2-3; abundance: .; v_gene: TRBV18; d_gene: .; CDR3nt: TGTGCCAGCTCCACGGGACACGGCACAGATACGCAGTATTTT; CDR3aa: CASSTGHGTDTQYF
j_gene: TRBJ2-5; abundance: few; v_gene: TRBV5-1; d_gene: .; CDR3nt: TGCGCCAGCAGCTTGGGGAGCCGCCAAGAGACCCAGTACTTC; CDR3aa: CASSLGSRQETQYF
j_gene: TRBJ2-7; abundance: .; v_gene: TRBV29-1; d_gene: .; CDR3nt: TGCACCGCTCGAGGGAGCTCCTACGAGCAGTACTTC; CDR3aa: CTARGSSYEQYF
j_gene: TRBJ2-1; abundance: few; v_gene: TRBV6-1; d_gene: TRBD2; CDR3nt: TGTGCCAGCAGCCGACTAGCGGGGGGGGCAGGGGCCTACAATGAGCAGTTCTTC; CDR3aa: CASSRLAGGAGAYNEQFF
j_gene: TRBJ1-1; abundance: .; v_gene: TRBV19; d_gene: .; CDR3nt: TGTGCCAGTAGTACAGCTGGGGGCACTGAAGCTTTCTTT; CDR3aa: CASSTAGGTEAFF
j_gene: TRBJ2-4; abundance: few; v_gene: TRBV5-4; d_gene: .; CDR3nt: TGTGCCAGCAGCTTGGAAGGGGGGGAGGCCAAAAACATTCAGTACTTC; CDR3aa: CASSLEGGEAKNIQYF
j_gene: TRBJ1-6; abundance: few; v_gene: TRBV7-8; d_gene: .; CDR3nt: TGTGCCAGCAGCTTAGTGCGCCAGGGCCTGAAGTATAATTCACCCCTCCACTTT; CDR3aa: CASSLVRQGLKYNSPLHF
j_gene: TRBJ2-7; abundance: .; v_gene: TRBV20-1; d_gene: .; CDR3nt: TGCAGTGCTAGAGATGGGCTAGCTTCCTACGAGCAGTACTTC; CDR3aa: CSARDGLASYEQYF
j_gene: TRBJ2-3; abundance: .; v_gene: TRBV7-6; d_gene: .; CDR3nt: TGTGCCAGCAGCCCGGGTGGGGATGGGGGAGATACGCAGTATTTT; CDR3aa: CASSPGGDGGDTQYF
j_gene: TRBJ2-1; abundance: many; v_gene: TRBV4-1; d_gene: .; CDR3nt: TGCGCCAGCAGCCAAGAGAGCTCCTACAATGAGCAGTTCTTC; CDR3aa: CASSQESSYNEQFF
j_gene: TRBJ2-1; abundance: few; v_gene: TRBV20-1; d_gene: .; CDR3nt: TGCAGTGCTAGGGGCGTAGGGAACAAGGGTGAGCAGTTCTTC; CDR3aa: CSARGVGNKGEQFF
j_gene: TRBJ2-1; abundance: .; v_gene: TRBV4-3; d_gene: .; CDR3nt: TGCGCCAGCAGCCAACTACCCAGGGAGGACTACCCCTACAATGAGCAGTTCTTC; CDR3aa: CASSQLPREDYPYNEQFF
j_gene: TRBJ2-3; abundance: few; v_gene: TRBV5-4; d_gene: TRBD2; CDR3nt: TGTGCCAGCTTGGCGGGCGGGCGGGGGGACACAGATACGCAGTATTTT; CDR3aa: CASLAGGRGDTDTQYF
j_gene: TRBJ2-2; abundance: .; v_gene: TRBV7-2; d_gene: .; CDR3nt: TGTGCCAGCAGCCCTGTGGGCGGGGAGCTGTTTTTT; CDR3aa: CASSPVGGELFF
j_gene: TRBJ1-1; abundance: .; v_gene: TRBV6-2/TRBV6-3; d_gene: .; CDR3nt: TGTGCCGCCGGGGTTCAGAACACTGAAGCTTTCTTT; CDR3aa: CAAGVQNTEAFF
j_gene: TRBJ1-1; abundance: once; v_gene: TRBV5-1; d_gene: .; CDR3nt: TGCGCCAGCAGCACCCGACTGGGGGTGAACACTGAAGCTTTCTTT; CDR3aa: CASSTRLGVNTEAFF
j_gene: TRBJ1-1; abundance: few; v_gene: TRBV7-3; d_gene: TRBD1; CDR3nt: TGTGCCAGCAGCTTAAGCCCCGGGACAGGGGCGGCCGCCACTGAAGCTTTCTTT; CDR3aa: CASSLSPGTGAAATEAFF
j_gene: TRBJ2-2; abundance: .; v_gene: TRBV21-1; d_gene: .; CDR3nt: TGTGCCAGCAGCAAAGGAGCGGCTAGCGGGGGGGCCTCGAACACCGGGGAGCTGTTTTTT; CDR3aa: CASSKGAASGGASNTGELFF
j_gene: TRBJ2-2; abundance: .; v_gene: TRBV6-2/TRBV6-3; d_gene: .; CDR3nt: TGTGCCAGCAGTTACTCGGCTAGCTGGACCGGGGAGCTGTTTTTT; CDR3aa: CASSYSASWTGELFF
j_gene: TRBJ2-3; abundance: .; v_gene: TRBV3-1; d_gene: TRBD2; CDR3nt: TGTGCCAGCAGCCAAGAGCTTCTAGCGGGGCTAGATACGCAGTATTTT; CDR3aa: CASSQELLAGLDTQYF
j_gene: TRBJ2-5; abundance: few; v_gene: TRBV7-8; d_gene: .; CDR3nt: TGTGCCAGCAGCCCCGCCATGGGACGGGAGACCCAGTACTTC; CDR3aa: CASSPAMGRETQYF
j_gene: TRBJ2-1; abundance: few; v_gene: TRBV14; d_gene: .; CDR3nt: TGTGCCAGCAGCCAAGTGGGGGGCTCTGACAATGAGCAGTTCTTC; CDR3aa: CASSQVGGSDNEQFF
j_gene: TRBJ1-1; abundance: .; v_gene: TRBV4-1; d_gene: .; CDR3nt: TGCGCCAGCAGCCAAGAAGAGGGAGGGAACACTGAAGCTTTCTTT; CDR3aa: CASSQEEGGNTEAFF
j_gene: TRBJ2-5; abundance: .; v_gene: TRBV29-1; d_gene: .; CDR3nt: TGCAGCGTTGAAGAATACGCGACACCTAATGAGCCCCAGTACTTC; CDR3aa: CSVEEYATPNEPQYF
j_gene: TRBJ1-1; abundance: few; v_gene: TRBV7-2; d_gene: .; CDR3nt: TGTGCCAGCAGCCCCAAATCAGGGCTCACTGAAGCTTTCTTT; CDR3aa: CASSPKSGLTEAFF
j_gene: TRBJ2-6; abundance: .; v_gene: TRBV12-3/TRBV12-4; d_gene: .; CDR3nt: TGTGCCTTCAGTTTCCGGGTCGGGACAATACTCTCTGGGGCCAACGTCCTGACTTTC; CDR3aa: CAFSFRVGTILSGANVLTF
j_gene: TRBJ2-7; abundance: few; v_gene: TRBV4-1; d_gene: .; CDR3nt: TGCGCCAGCAGCCGGGGAGGGGGGACCTACGAGCAGTACTTC; CDR3aa: CASSRGGGTYEQYF
j_gene: TRBJ2-1; abundance: few; v_gene: TRBV29-1; d_gene: TRBD2; CDR3nt: TGCAGCGTCGCCGGGACTAGCGGGGGGGAGTCCTACAATGAGCAGTTCTTC; CDR3aa: CSVAGTSGGESYNEQFF
j_gene: TRBJ2-5; abundance: .; v_gene: TRBV5-1; d_gene: .; CDR3nt: TGCGCCAGCAGCTTGGCCCGGGGAAACCAAGAGACCCAGTACTTC; CDR3aa: CASSLARGNQETQYF
j_gene: TRBJ2-7; abundance: .; v_gene: TRBV4-1; d_gene: .; CDR3nt: TGCGCCAGCAGCCAAGACCCCTCACATTACGAGCAGTACTTC; CDR3aa: CASSQDPSHYEQYF
j_gene: TRBJ1-5; abundance: many; v_gene: TRBV5-1; d_gene: .; CDR3nt: TGCGCCAGCAGCTTGACAGGATCCCAGCCCCAGCATTTT; CDR3aa: CASSLTGSQPQHF
j_gene: TRBJ2-7; abundance: many; v_gene: TRBV6-1; d_gene: TRBD1; CDR3nt: TGTGCCAGCAGTAAGACAGGGTCAGTCTACGAGCAGTACTTC; CDR3aa: CASSKTGSVYEQYF
j_gene: TRBJ2-3; abundance: .; v_gene: TRBV27; d_gene: .; CDR3nt: TGTGCCAGCACCTCCATGTGGGGCCGAAGCACAGATACGCAGTATTTT; CDR3aa: CASTSMWGRSTDTQYF
j_gene: TRBJ1-1; abundance: few; v_gene: TRBV5-5; d_gene: .; CDR3nt: TGTGCCAGCAGCGAGGGCGCTCCGGGGGGCACTGAAGCTTTCTTT; CDR3aa: CASSEGAPGGTEAFF
j_gene: TRBJ1-5; abundance: few; v_gene: TRBV4-1; d_gene: .; CDR3nt: TGCGCCAGCAGCCCCCGGGACGTTTACAATCAGCCCCAGCATTTT; CDR3aa: CASSPRDVYNQPQHF
j_gene: TRBJ1-1; abundance: .; v_gene: TRBV29-1; d_gene: TRBD1; CDR3nt: TGCAGCGTTTCAGGGGGCGTTCGGGAACCGAACACTGAAGCTTTCTTT; CDR3aa: CSVSGGVREPNTEAFF
j_gene: TRBJ2-5; abundance: many; v_gene: TRBV3-1; d_gene: TRBD2; CDR3nt: TGTGCCAGCAGCCCTAGCGGGGGAAGAGAGACCCAGTACTTC; CDR3aa: CASSPSGGRETQYF